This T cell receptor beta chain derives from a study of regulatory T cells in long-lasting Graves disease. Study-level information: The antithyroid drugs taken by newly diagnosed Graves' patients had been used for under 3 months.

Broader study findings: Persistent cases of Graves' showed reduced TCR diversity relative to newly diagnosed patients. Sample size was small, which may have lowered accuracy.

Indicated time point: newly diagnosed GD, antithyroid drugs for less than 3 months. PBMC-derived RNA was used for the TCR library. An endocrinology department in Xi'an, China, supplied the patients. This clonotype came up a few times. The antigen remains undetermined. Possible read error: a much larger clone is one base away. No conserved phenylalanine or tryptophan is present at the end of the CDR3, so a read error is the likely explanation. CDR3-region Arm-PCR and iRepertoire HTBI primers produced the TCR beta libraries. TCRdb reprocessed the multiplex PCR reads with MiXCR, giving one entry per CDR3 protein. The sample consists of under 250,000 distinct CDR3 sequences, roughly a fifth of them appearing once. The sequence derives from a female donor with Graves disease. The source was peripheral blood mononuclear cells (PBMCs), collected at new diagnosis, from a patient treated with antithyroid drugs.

The CDR3 sequence is CASRGNRWTEAFL. In DNA, the CDR3 is TGTGCCAGCAGAGGGAACAGGTGGACTGAAGCTTTCCTT. The gene calls are TRBV14 and TRBJ1-1, with D tentatively TRBD1 (5 bases). V gave up 6 bases and J gave up 5 bases, with 13 bases separating them. The germline gives CDR1 SGHDN, CDR2 FVKESK. This CDR3 is built from 13 residues.